There are a few counts of the clone carrying this TCR beta chain. Antigen unknown. These data come from a study of Graves' ophthalmopathy and Graves' hyperthyroidism. Findings and limits, study-wide: Also, most clonotypes expanded in the thyroid above 0.001 frequency appeared in blood.

Serum thyroxine and TRAb, along with clinical symptoms, thyroid ultrasound and orbital computed tomography, were what diagnosis relied on. The PBMCs originated from roughly 9.6 ml of fresh peripheral blood. The CDR3 is 16 residues long. Germline CDR1 reads LNHDA; CDR2 reads SQIVND (reference sequence). Between the trimmed V and J ends, which lost 5 bases and 3 bases, there was a span of 14 bases. RNA transcripts served as template for amplifying TCR beta CDR3 sequences. HTBI primers were used in a first-round RT-PCR, which preceded a second-round multiplex PCR. TCRdb recomputed calls from the multiplex PCR reads with MiXCR, one row per CDR3 protein. The sample lists hundreds of thousands of distinct CDR3 sequences, around a fifth occurring once.

The sample was peripheral blood. The rearrangement joins TRBV19 to TRBJ2-6, with D possibly TRBD1 on 6 matching bases. This TCR was sampled from a woman under 30 with stable Graves' hyperthyroidism. Some clones in this sample may be carry-over from other donors' samples. CDR3 amino acids: CASSLIQGDGANVLTF. CDR3 nucleotides: TGTGCCAGTAGTCTTATACAGGGAGATGGGGCCAACGTCCTGACTTTC.